The rows below give T cell receptor beta chains drawn from one sample of a study of OX40 agonist ivuxolimab in advanced cancers. Clones were sequenced by immunoSEQ multiplex PCR, and TCRdb holds only the in-frame ones, with some missing. The data show tens of thousands of clones, around 90% seen once. The sequenced sample was CD4+ or CD8+ T cells sorted from blood, obtained in a trial of the OX40 agonist ivuxolimab. The receptors stem from an adult with an advanced solid tumor such as melanoma, head and neck, liver or kidney cancer. The CDR3 runs from the conserved cysteine through the conserved F or W. D genes are given only for firm matches. Clone sizes are given selectively: once, few, many, or a class where the clone is expanded.

CDR3nt: TGTGCCAGCAGCTTAGGCCCTAGCGGGACGTTATACAATGAGCAGTTCTTC
CDR3aa: CASSLGPSGTLYNEQFF
j_gene: TRBJ2-1
abundance: -
v_gene: TRBV7-6
d_gene: TRBD2

CDR3nt: TGTGCCAGTAGTACCCCAGGAGTCACCGGGGAGCTGTTTTTT
CDR3aa: CASSTPGVTGELFF
j_gene: TRBJ2-2
abundance: -
v_gene: TRBV19
d_gene: -

CDR3nt: TGTGCCTGGAGTGTGGGGCTAGCGGGATACTACGAGCAGTACTTC
CDR3aa: CAWSVGLAGYYEQYF
j_gene: TRBJ2-7
abundance: -
v_gene: TRBV30
d_gene: TRBD2

CDR3nt: TGTGCCTCTCTCAGCTCCTACAATGAGCAGTTCTTC
CDR3aa: CASLSSYNEQFF
j_gene: TRBJ2-1
abundance: -
v_gene: TRBV7-8
d_gene: -

CDR3nt: TGTGCCAGCAGCCCAGACCTTAGCGGGACCGAGCGCATTCAGTACTTC
CDR3aa: CASSPDLSGTERIQYF
j_gene: TRBJ2-4
abundance: -
v_gene: TRBV7-9
d_gene: TRBD2

CDR3nt: TGTGCCAGCAGCTTAGGCCTAGCGGGATCCACAGATACGCAGTATTTT
CDR3aa: CASSLGLAGSTDTQYF
j_gene: TRBJ2-3
abundance: -
v_gene: TRBV7-6
d_gene: TRBD2

CDR3nt: TGTGCCAGCAGTTTAGGTAGCGGGAGATCAGATACGCAGTATTTT
CDR3aa: CASSLGSGRSDTQYF
j_gene: TRBJ2-3
abundance: -
v_gene: TRBV28
d_gene: TRBD2

CDR3nt: TGTGCCAGCAGTCCCGGGACTAGCCTCACCGGGGAGCTGTTTTTT
CDR3aa: CASSPGTSLTGELFF
j_gene: TRBJ2-2
abundance: -
v_gene: TRBV7-3
d_gene: TRBD2

CDR3nt: TGTGCCAGCAGTTTAACGGGACTAGCGGGACCCGTGGAGACCCAGTACTTC
CDR3aa: CASSLTGLAGPVETQYF
j_gene: TRBJ2-5
abundance: -
v_gene: TRBV27
d_gene: TRBD2

CDR3nt: TGTGCCAGCAGCAGCTCCGGGACTAGCGGCTACGAGCAGTACTTC
CDR3aa: CASSSSGTSGYEQYF
j_gene: TRBJ2-7
abundance: -
v_gene: TRBV7-2
d_gene: TRBD2

CDR3nt: TGCGCCAGCAGCCAAGGTGTAGCCTACGAGCAGTACTTC
CDR3aa: CASSQGVAYEQYF
j_gene: TRBJ2-7
abundance: -
v_gene: TRBV4-3
d_gene: -

CDR3nt: TGTGCCAGCAGTTACCGAACTAGCGGGAGTGGCGAGCAGTACTTC
CDR3aa: CASSYRTSGSGEQYF
j_gene: TRBJ2-7
abundance: -
v_gene: TRBV6-6
d_gene: TRBD2

CDR3nt: TGTGCCAGCAGTCGGGATTCCTACGAGCAGTACTTC
CDR3aa: CASSRDSYEQYF
j_gene: TRBJ2-7
abundance: -
v_gene: TRBV6-5
d_gene: -

CDR3nt: TGTGCCAGCAGTTTAAGACTAGCGTTAGGCACAGATACGCAGTATTTT
CDR3aa: CASSLRLALGTDTQYF
j_gene: TRBJ2-3
abundance: once
v_gene: TRBV28
d_gene: TRBD2

CDR3nt: TGTGCCAGCACCCCCGGGACTATAGGCCACGAGCAGTACTTC
CDR3aa: CASTPGTIGHEQYF
j_gene: TRBJ2-7
abundance: -
v_gene: TRBV6-1
d_gene: TRBD2

CDR3nt: TGTGCCAGCAGCGTAGCGGCGGGAGCAACCTACAATGAGCAGTTCTTC
CDR3aa: CASSVAAGATYNEQFF
j_gene: TRBJ2-1
abundance: -
v_gene: TRBV9
d_gene: TRBD2

CDR3nt: TGTGCCAGCAGCGTAGACGGGGGCGGCGAGCAGTACTTC
CDR3aa: CASSVDGGGEQYF
j_gene: TRBJ2-7
abundance: -
v_gene: TRBV9
d_gene: -

CDR3nt: TGTGCCACCGAGTCCGGGAGTGGGCAAGAGACCCAGTACTTC
CDR3aa: CATESGSGQETQYF
j_gene: TRBJ2-5
abundance: once
v_gene: TRBV10-3
d_gene: -

CDR3nt: TGTGCCAGCAGCCCGTCCTACAACTACGAGCAGTACTTC
CDR3aa: CASSPSYNYEQYF
j_gene: TRBJ2-7
abundance: once
v_gene: TRBV11-3
d_gene: -

CDR3nt: TGTGCCAGCAGCTACGGCCCGGGAACTCGATCCTACGAGCAGTACTTC
CDR3aa: CASSYGPGTRSYEQYF
j_gene: TRBJ2-7
abundance: -
v_gene: TRBV7-9
d_gene: -

CDR3nt: TGTGCCAGCAGTGGACACCGGGACAGGGCTTACAATCAGCCCCAGCATTTT
CDR3aa: CASSGHRDRAYNQPQHF
j_gene: TRBJ1-5
abundance: -
v_gene: TRBV2
d_gene: TRBD1

CDR3nt: TGTGCCAGCAGTTTTGGTCTAGCGGAGGTGGCAGATACGCAGTATTTT
CDR3aa: CASSFGLAEVADTQYF
j_gene: TRBJ2-3
abundance: -
v_gene: TRBV27
d_gene: TRBD2

CDR3nt: TGCGCCAGCAGCCAACAGGGGAGAAGCTCCTACAATGAGCAGTTCTTC
CDR3aa: CASSQQGRSSYNEQFF
j_gene: TRBJ2-1
abundance: -
v_gene: TRBV4-3
d_gene: -

CDR3nt: TGTGCCAGCAGTTATGAAGGGCTAGACTCTGGAAACACCATATATTTT
CDR3aa: CASSYEGLDSGNTIYF
j_gene: TRBJ1-3
abundance: -
v_gene: TRBV6-6
d_gene: -

CDR3nt: TGTGCCAGCATAGGGACAGGGACCTACGAGCAGTACTTC
CDR3aa: CASIGTGTYEQYF
j_gene: TRBJ2-7
abundance: -
v_gene: TRBV21-1
d_gene: -

CDR3nt: TGCGCCAGCAGCCAAGATGGAGCGGGAGCCACCTACAATGAGCAGTTCTTC
CDR3aa: CASSQDGAGATYNEQFF
j_gene: TRBJ2-1
abundance: -
v_gene: TRBV4-3
d_gene: TRBD2

CDR3nt: TGCAGCTTCCTCGGGGGCGTCTCCTACGAGCAGTACTTC
CDR3aa: CSFLGGVSYEQYF
j_gene: TRBJ2-7
abundance: -
v_gene: TRBV29-1
d_gene: -

CDR3nt: TGTGCCAGCACTGCGTCTAATGAAAAACTGTTTTTT
CDR3aa: CASTASNEKLFF
j_gene: TRBJ1-4
abundance: -
v_gene: TRBV6-5
d_gene: -

CDR3nt: TGTGCCAGTAGTGCCCGGGACTTCTACAATGAGCAGTTCTTC
CDR3aa: CASSARDFYNEQFF
j_gene: TRBJ2-1
abundance: -
v_gene: TRBV19
d_gene: -

CDR3nt: TGTGCCAGCAGTTTCTGGCAGGGGGATCAAGAGACCCAGTACTTC
CDR3aa: CASSFWQGDQETQYF
j_gene: TRBJ2-5
abundance: -
v_gene: TRBV27
d_gene: TRBD1

CDR3nt: TGTGCCAGCATGGGCAGTACCTACGAGCAGTACTTC
CDR3aa: CASMGSTYEQYF
j_gene: TRBJ2-7
abundance: -
v_gene: TRBV7-9
d_gene: -

CDR3nt: TGTGCCAGCAGTCCCGGGACTATCTACGAGCAGTACTTC
CDR3aa: CASSPGTIYEQYF
j_gene: TRBJ2-7
abundance: -
v_gene: TRBV27
d_gene: TRBD2

CDR3nt: TGTGCCAGCAGCTCGGGGCAGGGCCAATACACTGAAGCTTTCTTT
CDR3aa: CASSSGQGQYTEAFF
j_gene: TRBJ1-1
abundance: -
v_gene: TRBV7-6
d_gene: -

CDR3nt: TGTGCCAGCAGCCAAGAAATCCCCCTCTCTGGAAACACCATATATTTT
CDR3aa: CASSQEIPLSGNTIYF
j_gene: TRBJ1-3
abundance: -
v_gene: TRBV4-2
d_gene: -

CDR3nt: TGTGCCAGCAGCTCGGAGGGACGCCACGAGCAGTACTTC
CDR3aa: CASSSEGRHEQYF
j_gene: TRBJ2-7
abundance: -
v_gene: TRBV7-9
d_gene: -

CDR3nt: TGTGCCAGCAGCTTTGGGGGGCCCCAAGAGACCCAGTACTTC
CDR3aa: CASSFGGPQETQYF
j_gene: TRBJ2-5
abundance: -
v_gene: TRBV7-2
d_gene: -

CDR3nt: TGTGCCACCAGCAGCGGAAAAGGACAGGGGATCATATATGGCTACACCTTC
CDR3aa: CATSSGKGQGIIYGYTF
j_gene: TRBJ1-2
abundance: -
v_gene: TRBV15
d_gene: TRBD1

CDR3nt: TGTGCCAGCAGCTTAGATCGCAATAGCGTCAATGAGCAGTTCTTC
CDR3aa: CASSLDRNSVNEQFF
j_gene: TRBJ2-1
abundance: -
v_gene: TRBV11-2
d_gene: -

CDR3nt: TGTGCCAGCAGCTTAGCCTTCATGGAATTGGTCACCTTC
CDR3aa: CASSLAFMELVTF
j_gene: TRBJ1-2
abundance: -
v_gene: TRBV7-9
d_gene: -

CDR3nt: TGTGCCAGCAGTTTACAGCCCACCGGGGAGCTGTTTTTT
CDR3aa: CASSLQPTGELFF
j_gene: TRBJ2-2
abundance: -
v_gene: TRBV27
d_gene: -

CDR3nt: TGCGCCAGCAGCGGAATTGACGAGCTCTCCTACAATGAGCAGTTCTTC
CDR3aa: CASSGIDELSYNEQFF
j_gene: TRBJ2-1
abundance: -
v_gene: TRBV5-1
d_gene: -

CDR3nt: TGTGCCAGCAGTGATCCCCCAGGGGGCGTGTTGGAGACCCAGTACTTC
CDR3aa: CASSDPPGGVLETQYF
j_gene: TRBJ2-5
abundance: -
v_gene: TRBV28
d_gene: TRBD1

CDR3nt: TGTGCCACCAGCAGAGATGGGGGAGTCGATCCCCCAGAGACCCAGTACTTC
CDR3aa: CATSRDGGVDPPETQYF
j_gene: TRBJ2-5
abundance: once
v_gene: TRBV15
d_gene: -

CDR3nt: TGTGCCAGCATTGAGGGGGCAAGTGAGCAGTTCTTC
CDR3aa: CASIEGASEQFF
j_gene: TRBJ2-1
abundance: -
v_gene: TRBV2
d_gene: TRBD1

CDR3nt: TGTGCCAGCAGCTACGGGAACACCGGGGAGCTGTTTTTT
CDR3aa: CASSYGNTGELFF
j_gene: TRBJ2-2
abundance: once
v_gene: TRBV9
d_gene: -

CDR3nt: TGTGCCAGCAGTTTGACTAGCGGGAGATATGAGCAGTTCTTC
CDR3aa: CASSLTSGRYEQFF
j_gene: TRBJ2-1
abundance: -
v_gene: TRBV27
d_gene: TRBD2

CDR3nt: TGTGCCAGCGGCCTTAGACTTTTGCCCCAGTACTTC
CDR3aa: CASGLRLLPQYF
j_gene: TRBJ2-5
abundance: once
v_gene: TRBV27
d_gene: -

CDR3nt: TGTGCCAGCAGAGACCCTGACAGGGTAAACACTGAAGCTTTCTTT
CDR3aa: CASRDPDRVNTEAFF
j_gene: TRBJ1-1
abundance: few
v_gene: TRBV11-1
d_gene: TRBD1

CDR3nt: TGTGCCAGTAGTCCGTCGGACAGTGGGGGCTACGAGCAGTACTTC
CDR3aa: CASSPSDSGGYEQYF
j_gene: TRBJ2-7
abundance: -
v_gene: TRBV19
d_gene: -

CDR3nt: TGTGCCAGCAGCTGGGACAGTCTGAACACTGAAGCTTTCTTT
CDR3aa: CASSWDSLNTEAFF
j_gene: TRBJ1-1
abundance: -
v_gene: TRBV11-2
d_gene: TRBD1

CDR3nt: TGCGCCAGCAGCCAAGATACGGCACGGGGAGGGGCAGAGACCCAGTACTTC
CDR3aa: CASSQDTARGGAETQYF
j_gene: TRBJ2-5
abundance: -
v_gene: TRBV4-3
d_gene: TRBD2

CDR3nt: TGCGCCAGCAGCCAAGGGGTAGCTTCCTACAATGAGCAGTTCTTC
CDR3aa: CASSQGVASYNEQFF
j_gene: TRBJ2-1
abundance: once
v_gene: TRBV4-3
d_gene: -

CDR3nt: TGCGCCAGCAGCCAAGAGGCTCCAGGAGACCCCGGGGAGCTGTTTTTT
CDR3aa: CASSQEAPGDPGELFF
j_gene: TRBJ2-2
abundance: -
v_gene: TRBV4-3
d_gene: -

CDR3nt: TGTGCCAGTAGTATAAGACTAGCGGGAGTGGCCCCCACAGATACGCAGTATTTT
CDR3aa: CASSIRLAGVAPTDTQYF
j_gene: TRBJ2-3
abundance: -
v_gene: TRBV19
d_gene: TRBD2